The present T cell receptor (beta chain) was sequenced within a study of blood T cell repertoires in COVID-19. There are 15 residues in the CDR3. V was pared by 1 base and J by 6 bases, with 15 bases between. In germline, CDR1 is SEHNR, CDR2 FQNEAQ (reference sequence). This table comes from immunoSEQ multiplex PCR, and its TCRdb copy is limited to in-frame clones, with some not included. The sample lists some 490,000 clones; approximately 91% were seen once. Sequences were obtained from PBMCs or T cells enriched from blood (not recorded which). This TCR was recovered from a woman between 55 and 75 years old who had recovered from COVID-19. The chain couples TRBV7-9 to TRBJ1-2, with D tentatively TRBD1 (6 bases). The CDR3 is CASSLVGRGNDGYTF. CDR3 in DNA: TGTGCCAGCAGCTTAGTGGGCAGGGGAAATGATGGCTACACCTTC.